This T cell receptor (beta chain) comes out of a study of T cell repertoires in cytomegalovirus infection. TCRdb passed the reads through MiXCR, listing each CDR3 protein once. The repertoire includes 210,000 or so distinct CDR3 sequences, 6% to 8% of them detected once, and more than 5.5% sits in the top ten. The germline CDR1 and CDR2 sequences are DFQATT and SNEGSKA (reference sequence). The CDR3 runs to 11 residues. Trimming cost V 5 bases and J 5 bases, with 8 bases left between them. Study-level results: Cumulative public TCR beta family frequency identified carriers of CMV plus the relevant HLA. CMV-specific TCR beta clonotypes restricted by HLA-C were the ones dominating the ex vivo response.

This clonotype was detected many times. Antigen unknown. This receptor was identified in a human donor in good health (CMV status not recorded). Some clones in this sample may be carry-over from other donors' samples. Source material: PBMCs. The chain uses TRBV20-1 and TRBJ2-3; no clear D gene. The CDR3 bases are TGCAGTGCTGGATTCAAAGATACGCAGTATTTT. Translated, it gives CSAGFKDTQYF.